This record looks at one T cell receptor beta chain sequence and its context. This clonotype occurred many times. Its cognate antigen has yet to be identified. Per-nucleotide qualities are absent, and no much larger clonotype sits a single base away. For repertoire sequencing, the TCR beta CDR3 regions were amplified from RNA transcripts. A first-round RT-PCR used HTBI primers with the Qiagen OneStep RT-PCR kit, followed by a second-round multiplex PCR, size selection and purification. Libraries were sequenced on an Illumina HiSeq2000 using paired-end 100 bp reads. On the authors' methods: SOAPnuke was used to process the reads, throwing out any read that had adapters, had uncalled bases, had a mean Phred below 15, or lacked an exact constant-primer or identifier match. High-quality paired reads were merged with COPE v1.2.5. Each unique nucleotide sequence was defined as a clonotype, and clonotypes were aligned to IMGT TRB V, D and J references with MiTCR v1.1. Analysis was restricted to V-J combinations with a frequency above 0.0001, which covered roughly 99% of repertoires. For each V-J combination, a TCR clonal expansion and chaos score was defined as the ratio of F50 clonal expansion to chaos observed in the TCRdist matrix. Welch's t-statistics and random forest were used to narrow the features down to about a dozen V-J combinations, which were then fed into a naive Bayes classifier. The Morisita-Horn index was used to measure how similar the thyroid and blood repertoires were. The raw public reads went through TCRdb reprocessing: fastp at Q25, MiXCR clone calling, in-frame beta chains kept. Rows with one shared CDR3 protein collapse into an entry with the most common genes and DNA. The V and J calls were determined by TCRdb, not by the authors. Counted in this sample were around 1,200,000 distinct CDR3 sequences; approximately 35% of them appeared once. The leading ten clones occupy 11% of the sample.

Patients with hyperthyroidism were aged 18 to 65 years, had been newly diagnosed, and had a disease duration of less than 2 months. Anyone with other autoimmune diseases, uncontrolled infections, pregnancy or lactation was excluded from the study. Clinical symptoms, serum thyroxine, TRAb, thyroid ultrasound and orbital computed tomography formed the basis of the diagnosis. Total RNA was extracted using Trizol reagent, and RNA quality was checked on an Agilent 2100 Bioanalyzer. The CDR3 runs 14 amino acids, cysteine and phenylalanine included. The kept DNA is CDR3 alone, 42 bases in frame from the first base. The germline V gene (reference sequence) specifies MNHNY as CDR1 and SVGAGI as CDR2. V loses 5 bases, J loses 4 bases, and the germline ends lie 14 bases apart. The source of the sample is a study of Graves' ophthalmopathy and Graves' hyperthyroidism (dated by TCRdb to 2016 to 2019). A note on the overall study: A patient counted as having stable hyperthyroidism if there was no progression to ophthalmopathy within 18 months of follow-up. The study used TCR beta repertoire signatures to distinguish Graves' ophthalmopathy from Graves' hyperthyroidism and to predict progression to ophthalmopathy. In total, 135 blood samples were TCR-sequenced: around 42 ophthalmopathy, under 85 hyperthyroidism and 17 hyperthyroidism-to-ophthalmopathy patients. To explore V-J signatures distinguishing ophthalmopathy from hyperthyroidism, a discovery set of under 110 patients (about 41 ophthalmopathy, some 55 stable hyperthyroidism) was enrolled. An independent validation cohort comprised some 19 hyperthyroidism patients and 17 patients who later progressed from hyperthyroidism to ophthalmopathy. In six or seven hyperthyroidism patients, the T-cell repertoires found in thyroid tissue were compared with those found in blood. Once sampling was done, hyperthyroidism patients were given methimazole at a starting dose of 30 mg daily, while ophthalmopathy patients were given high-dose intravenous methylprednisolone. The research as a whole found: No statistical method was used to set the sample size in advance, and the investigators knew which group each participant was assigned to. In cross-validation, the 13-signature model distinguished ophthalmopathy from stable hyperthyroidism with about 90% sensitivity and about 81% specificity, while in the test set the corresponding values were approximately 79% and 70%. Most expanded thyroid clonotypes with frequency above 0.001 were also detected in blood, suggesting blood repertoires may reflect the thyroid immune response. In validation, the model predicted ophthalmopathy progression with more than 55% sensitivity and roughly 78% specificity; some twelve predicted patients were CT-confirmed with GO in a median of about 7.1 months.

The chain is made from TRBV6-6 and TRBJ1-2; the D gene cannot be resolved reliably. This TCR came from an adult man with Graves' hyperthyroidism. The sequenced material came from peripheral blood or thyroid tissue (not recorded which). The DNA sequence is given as TGTGCCAGCAGTGACGCGCGCAGAATCTATGGCTACACCTTC. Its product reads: CASSDARRIYGYTF.